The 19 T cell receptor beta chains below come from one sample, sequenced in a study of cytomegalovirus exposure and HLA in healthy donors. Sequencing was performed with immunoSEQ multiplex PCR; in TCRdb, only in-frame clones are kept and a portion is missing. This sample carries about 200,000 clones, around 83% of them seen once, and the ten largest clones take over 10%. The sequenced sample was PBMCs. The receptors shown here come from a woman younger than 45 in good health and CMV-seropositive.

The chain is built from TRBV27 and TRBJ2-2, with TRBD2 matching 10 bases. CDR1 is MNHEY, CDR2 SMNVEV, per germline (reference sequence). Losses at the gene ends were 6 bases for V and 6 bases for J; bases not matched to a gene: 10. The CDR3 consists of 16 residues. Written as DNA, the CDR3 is TGTGCCAGCAGCCGGAGACTAGCGGGCTTCCCCGGGGAGCTGTTTTTT. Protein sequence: CASSRRLAGFPGELFF.

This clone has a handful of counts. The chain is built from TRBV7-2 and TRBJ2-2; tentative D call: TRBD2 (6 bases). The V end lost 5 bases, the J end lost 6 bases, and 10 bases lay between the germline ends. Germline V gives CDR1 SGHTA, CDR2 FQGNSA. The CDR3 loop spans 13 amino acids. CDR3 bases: TGTGCCAGCAGCCTGAGCGGGTCCGGGGAGCTGTTTTTT. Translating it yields CASSLSGSGELFF. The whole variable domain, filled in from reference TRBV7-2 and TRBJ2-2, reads GAGVSQSPSNKVTEKGKDVELRCDPISGHTALYWYRQSLGQGLEFLIYFQGNSAPDKSGLPSDRFSAERTGGSVSTLTIQRTQQEDSAVYLCASSLSGSGELFFGEGSRLTVL.

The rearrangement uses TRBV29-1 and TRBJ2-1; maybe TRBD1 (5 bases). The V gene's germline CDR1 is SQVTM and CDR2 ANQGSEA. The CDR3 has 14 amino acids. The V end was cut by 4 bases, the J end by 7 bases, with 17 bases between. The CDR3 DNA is TGCAGCGTTGGAAGGGGTGGCGGATGGAATGAGCAGTTCTTC. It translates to CSVGRGGGWNEQFF.

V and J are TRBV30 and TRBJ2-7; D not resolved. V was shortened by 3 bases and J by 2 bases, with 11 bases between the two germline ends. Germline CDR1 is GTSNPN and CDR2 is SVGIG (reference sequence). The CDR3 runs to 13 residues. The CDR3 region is CAWSLQNPYEQYF. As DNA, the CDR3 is TGTGCCTGGAGCCTACAGAACCCCTACGAGCAGTACTTC.

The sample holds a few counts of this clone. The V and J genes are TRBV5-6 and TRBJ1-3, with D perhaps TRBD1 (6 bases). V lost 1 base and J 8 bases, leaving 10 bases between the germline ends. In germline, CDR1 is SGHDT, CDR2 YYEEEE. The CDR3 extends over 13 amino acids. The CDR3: CASSLYRVDTIYF. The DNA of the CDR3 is TGTGCCAGCAGCTTGTACAGGGTAGACACCATATATTTT.

The CDR3 here is CASRAGQNTNYGYTF. Here the CDR3 DNA reads TGTGCCAGCAGGGCGGGACAGAATACTAACTATGGCTACACCTTC. The chain uses TRBV2 and TRBJ1-2; TRBD1 agrees at 7 bases. This CDR3 comprises 15 residues. J lost 0 bases, V lost 6 bases, and 7 bases had no gene match. Germline CDR1 SNHLY, CDR2 FYNNEI.

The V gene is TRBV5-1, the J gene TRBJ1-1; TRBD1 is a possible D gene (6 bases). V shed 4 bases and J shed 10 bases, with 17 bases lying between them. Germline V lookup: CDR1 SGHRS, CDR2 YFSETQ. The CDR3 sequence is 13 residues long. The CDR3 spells CASSPGQSLIAFF. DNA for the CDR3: TGCGCCAGCAGCCCAGGACAGTCCTTAATAGCTTTCTTT.

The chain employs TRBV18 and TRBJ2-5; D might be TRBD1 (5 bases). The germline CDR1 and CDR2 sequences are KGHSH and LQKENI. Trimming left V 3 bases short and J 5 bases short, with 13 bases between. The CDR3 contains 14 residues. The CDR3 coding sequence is TGTGCCAGCTCACCCGCCAGGGTTTTTGAGACCCAGTACTTC. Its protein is CASSPARVFETQYF.

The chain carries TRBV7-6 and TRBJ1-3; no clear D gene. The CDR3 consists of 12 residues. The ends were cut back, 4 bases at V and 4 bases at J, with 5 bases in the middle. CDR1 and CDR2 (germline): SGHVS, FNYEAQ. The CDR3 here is CASSSQGNTIYF. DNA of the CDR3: TGTGCCAGCAGCTCACAAGGAAACACCATATATTTT.

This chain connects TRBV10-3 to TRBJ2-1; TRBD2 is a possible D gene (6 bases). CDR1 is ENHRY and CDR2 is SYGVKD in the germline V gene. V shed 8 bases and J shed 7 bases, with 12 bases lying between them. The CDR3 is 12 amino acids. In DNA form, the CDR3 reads TGTGCCATCGGGACTGGGCTAAATGAGCAGTTCTTC. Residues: CAIGTGLNEQFF.

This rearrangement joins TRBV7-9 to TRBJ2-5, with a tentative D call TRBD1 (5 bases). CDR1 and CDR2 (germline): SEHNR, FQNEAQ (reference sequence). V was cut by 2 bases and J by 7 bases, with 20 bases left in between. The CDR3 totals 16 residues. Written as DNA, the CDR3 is TGTGCCAGCAGCTTAAGCTTAGTTCAGGGTCACGGGACCCAGTACTTC. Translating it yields CASSLSLVQGHGTQYF. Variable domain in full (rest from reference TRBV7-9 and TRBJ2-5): DTGVSQNPRHKITKRGQNVTFRCDPISEHNRLYWYRQTLGQGPEFLTYFQNEAQLEKSRLLSDRFSAERPKGSFSTLEIQRTEQGDSAMYLCASSLSLVQGHGTQYFGPGTRLLVL.

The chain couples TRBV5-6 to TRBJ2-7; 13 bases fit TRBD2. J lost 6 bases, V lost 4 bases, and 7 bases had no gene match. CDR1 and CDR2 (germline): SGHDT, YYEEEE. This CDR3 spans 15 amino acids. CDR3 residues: CASSPGLAGVREQYF. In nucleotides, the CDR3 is TGTGCCAGCAGCCCTGGACTAGCGGGAGTACGCGAGCAGTACTTC.

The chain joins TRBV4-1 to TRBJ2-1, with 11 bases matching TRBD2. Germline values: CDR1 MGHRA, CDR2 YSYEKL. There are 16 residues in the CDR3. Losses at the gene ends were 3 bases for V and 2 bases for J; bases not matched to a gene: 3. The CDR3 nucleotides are TGCGCCAGCAGCCAGCCGGGACTAGCGGCCTACAATGAGCAGTTCTTC. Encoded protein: CASSQPGLAAYNEQFF.

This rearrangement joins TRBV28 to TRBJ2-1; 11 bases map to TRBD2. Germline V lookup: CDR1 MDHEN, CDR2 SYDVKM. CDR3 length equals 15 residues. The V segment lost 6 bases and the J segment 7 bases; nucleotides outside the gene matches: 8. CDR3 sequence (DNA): TGTGCCAGCAGCCTTCTAGCGGGAGGAGTAAATGAGCAGTTCTTC. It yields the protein CASSLLAGGVNEQFF.

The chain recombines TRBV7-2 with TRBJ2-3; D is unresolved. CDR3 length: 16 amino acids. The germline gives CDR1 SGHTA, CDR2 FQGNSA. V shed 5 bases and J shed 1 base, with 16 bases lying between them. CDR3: CASSLVVGLGTDTQYF. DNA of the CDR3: TGTGCCAGCAGCCTAGTAGTGGGCCTGGGCACAGATACGCAGTATTTT.

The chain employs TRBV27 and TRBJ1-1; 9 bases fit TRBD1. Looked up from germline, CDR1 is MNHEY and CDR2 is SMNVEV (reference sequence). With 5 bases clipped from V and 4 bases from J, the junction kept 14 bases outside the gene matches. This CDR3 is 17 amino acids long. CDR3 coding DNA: TGTGCCAGCAGTCCATTCCTTGGGGGACAGGGAGCCACTGAAGCTTTCTTT. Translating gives CASSPFLGGQGATEAFF.

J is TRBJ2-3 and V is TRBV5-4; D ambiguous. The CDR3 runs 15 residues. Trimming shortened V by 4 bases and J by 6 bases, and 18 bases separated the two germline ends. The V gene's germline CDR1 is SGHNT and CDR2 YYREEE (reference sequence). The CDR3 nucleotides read TGTGCCAGCAGCCCCCAGTCGGGTAGGTGGGATACGCAGTATTTT. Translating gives CASSPQSGRWDTQYF.

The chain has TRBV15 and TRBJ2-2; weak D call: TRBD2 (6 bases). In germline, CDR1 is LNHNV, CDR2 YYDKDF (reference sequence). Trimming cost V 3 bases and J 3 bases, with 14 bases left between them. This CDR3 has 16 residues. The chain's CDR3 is CATSRERGGDTGELFF. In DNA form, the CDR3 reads TGTGCCACCAGCAGGGAACGTGGCGGGGACACCGGGGAGCTGTTTTTT.

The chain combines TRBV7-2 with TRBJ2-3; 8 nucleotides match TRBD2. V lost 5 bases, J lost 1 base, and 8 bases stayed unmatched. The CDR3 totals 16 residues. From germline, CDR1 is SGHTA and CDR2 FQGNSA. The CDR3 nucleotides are TGTGCCAGCAGCAATCCCCCGGGAGGGGGCACAGATACGCAGTATTTT. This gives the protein CASSNPPGGGTDTQYF.